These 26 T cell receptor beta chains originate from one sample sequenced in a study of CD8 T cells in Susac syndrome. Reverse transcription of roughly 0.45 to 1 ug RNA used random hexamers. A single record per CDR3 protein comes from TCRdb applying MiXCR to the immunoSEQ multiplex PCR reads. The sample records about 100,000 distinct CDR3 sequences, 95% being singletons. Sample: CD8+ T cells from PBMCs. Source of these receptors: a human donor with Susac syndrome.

The CDR3: CASSERTGFDEQYF. The CDR3 DNA reads as TGTGCCAGCAGTGAAAGGACAGGCTTCGACGAGCAGTACTTC. The rearrangement links TRBV27 to TRBJ2-7; 7 bases map to TRBD1. The V and J ends lost 5 bases and 5 bases, in that order; junction bases with no gene match: 9. Germline V gives CDR1 MNHEY, CDR2 SMNVEV (reference sequence). The length of the CDR3 is 14 residues.

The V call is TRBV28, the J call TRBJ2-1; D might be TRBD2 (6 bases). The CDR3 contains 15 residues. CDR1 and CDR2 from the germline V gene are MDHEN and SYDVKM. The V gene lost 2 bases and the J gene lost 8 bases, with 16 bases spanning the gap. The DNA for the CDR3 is TGTGCCAGCAGTTTACTAGCGCCTATTGTCGATGAGCAGTTCTTC. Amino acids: CASSLLAPIVDEQFF.

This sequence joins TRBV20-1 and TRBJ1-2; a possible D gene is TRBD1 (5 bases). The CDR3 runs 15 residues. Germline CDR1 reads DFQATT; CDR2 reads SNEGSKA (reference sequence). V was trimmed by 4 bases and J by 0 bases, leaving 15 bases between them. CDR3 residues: CSATRGQGANYGYTF. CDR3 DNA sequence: TGCAGTGCTACTAGAGGGCAAGGGGCTAACTATGGCTACACCTTC.

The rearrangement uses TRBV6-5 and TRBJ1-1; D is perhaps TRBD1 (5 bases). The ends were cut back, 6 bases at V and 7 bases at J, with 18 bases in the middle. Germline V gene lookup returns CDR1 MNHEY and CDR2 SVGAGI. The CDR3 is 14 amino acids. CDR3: CASSSTPTAREAFF. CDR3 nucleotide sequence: TGTGCCAGCAGCTCTACTCCGACAGCCCGTGAAGCTTTCTTT.

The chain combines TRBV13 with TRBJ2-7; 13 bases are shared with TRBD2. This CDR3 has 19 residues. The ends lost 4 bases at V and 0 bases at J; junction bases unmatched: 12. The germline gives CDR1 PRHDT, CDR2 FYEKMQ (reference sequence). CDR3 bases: TGTGCCAGCAGCTCAATGATGGGACTAGCGGGACCGAACTCCTACGAGCAGTACTTC. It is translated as CASSSMMGLAGPNSYEQYF.

The DNA of the CDR3 is TGCAGCGTTGTCGTCTTTGGAAAGGCCTACGAGCAGTACTTC. Its protein product is CSVVVFGKAYEQYF. This chain connects TRBV29-1 to TRBJ2-7; D is ambiguous. V was trimmed by 4 bases and J by 2 bases, leaving 15 bases between them. This CDR3 spans 14 amino acids. In germline, CDR1 is SQVTM, CDR2 ANQGSEA.

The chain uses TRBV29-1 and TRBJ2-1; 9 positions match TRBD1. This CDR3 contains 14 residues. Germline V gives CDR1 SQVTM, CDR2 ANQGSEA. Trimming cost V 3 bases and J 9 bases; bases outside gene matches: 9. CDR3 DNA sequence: TGCAGCGTTGAGGGGACAGGGAAGGCGGGTGAGCAGTTCTTC. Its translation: CSVEGTGKAGEQFF.

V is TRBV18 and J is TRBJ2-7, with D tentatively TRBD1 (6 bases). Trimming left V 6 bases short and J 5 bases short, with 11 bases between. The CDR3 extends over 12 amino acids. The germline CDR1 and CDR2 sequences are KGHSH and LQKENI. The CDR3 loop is CASSLQGDEQYF. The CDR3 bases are TGTGCCAGCTCGCTACAGGGCGACGAGCAGTACTTC.

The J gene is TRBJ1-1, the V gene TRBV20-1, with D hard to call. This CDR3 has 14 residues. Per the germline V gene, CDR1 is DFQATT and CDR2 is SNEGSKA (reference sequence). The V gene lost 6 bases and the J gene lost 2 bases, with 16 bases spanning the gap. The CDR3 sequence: CSALPLSSNTEAFF. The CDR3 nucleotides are TGCAGTGCGCTCCCGTTGAGTAGTAACACTGAAGCTTTCTTT.

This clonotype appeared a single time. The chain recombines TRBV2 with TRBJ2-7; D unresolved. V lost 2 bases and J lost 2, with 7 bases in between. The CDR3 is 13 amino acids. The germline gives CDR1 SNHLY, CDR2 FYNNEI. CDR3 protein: CASSEWSTYEQYF. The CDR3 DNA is TGTGCCAGCAGTGAATGGTCAACCTACGAGCAGTACTTC.

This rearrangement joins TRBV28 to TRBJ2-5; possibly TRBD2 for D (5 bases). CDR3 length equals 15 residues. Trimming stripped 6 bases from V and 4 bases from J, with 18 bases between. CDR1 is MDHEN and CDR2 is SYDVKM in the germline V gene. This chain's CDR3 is CASSAPDSGRETQYF. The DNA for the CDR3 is TGTGCCAGCAGCGCGCCGGACTCCGGGCGAGAGACCCAGTACTTC.

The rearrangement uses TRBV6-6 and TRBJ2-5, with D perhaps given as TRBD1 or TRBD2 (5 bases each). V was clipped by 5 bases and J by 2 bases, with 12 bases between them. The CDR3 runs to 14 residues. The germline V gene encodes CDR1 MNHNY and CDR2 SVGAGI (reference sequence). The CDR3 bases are TGTGCCAGCAGTCCCCGGGACGGACAAGAGACCCAGTACTTC. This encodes CASSPRDGQETQYF.

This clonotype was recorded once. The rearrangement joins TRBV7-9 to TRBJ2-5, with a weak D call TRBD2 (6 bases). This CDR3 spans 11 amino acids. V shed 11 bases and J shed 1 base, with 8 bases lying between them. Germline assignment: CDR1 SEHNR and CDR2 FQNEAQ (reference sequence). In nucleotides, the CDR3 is TGTGCCGGAGGGAGCCAAGAGACCCAGTACTTC. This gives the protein CAGGSQETQYF.

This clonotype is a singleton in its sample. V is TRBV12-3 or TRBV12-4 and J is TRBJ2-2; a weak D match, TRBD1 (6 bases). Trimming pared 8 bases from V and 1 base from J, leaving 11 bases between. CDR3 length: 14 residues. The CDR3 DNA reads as TGTGCCAGCGGATTGGACAGGAACACCGGGGAGCTGTTTTTT. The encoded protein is CASGLDRNTGELFF.

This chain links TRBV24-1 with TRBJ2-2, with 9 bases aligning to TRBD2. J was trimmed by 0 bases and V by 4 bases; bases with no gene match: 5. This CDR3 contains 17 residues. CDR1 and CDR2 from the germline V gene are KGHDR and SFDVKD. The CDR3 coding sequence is TGTGCCACCAGTGAGGTAGCGGGAGTCCCGAACACCGGGGAGCTGTTTTTT. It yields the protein CATSEVAGVPNTGELFF.

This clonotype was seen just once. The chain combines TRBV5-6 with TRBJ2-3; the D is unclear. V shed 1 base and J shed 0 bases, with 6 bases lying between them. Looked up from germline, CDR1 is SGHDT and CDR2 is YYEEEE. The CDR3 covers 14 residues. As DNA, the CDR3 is TGTGCCAGCAGCTTGTTTCAGAGCACAGATACGCAGTATTTT. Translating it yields CASSLFQSTDTQYF.

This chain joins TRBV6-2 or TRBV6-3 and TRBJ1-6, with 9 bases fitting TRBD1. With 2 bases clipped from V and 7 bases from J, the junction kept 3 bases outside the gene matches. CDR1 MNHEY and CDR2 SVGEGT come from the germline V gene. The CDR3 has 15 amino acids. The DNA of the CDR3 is TGTGCCAGCAGTTACCAAGGACAGGGGAATTCACCCCTCCACTTT. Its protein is CASSYQGQGNSPLHF.

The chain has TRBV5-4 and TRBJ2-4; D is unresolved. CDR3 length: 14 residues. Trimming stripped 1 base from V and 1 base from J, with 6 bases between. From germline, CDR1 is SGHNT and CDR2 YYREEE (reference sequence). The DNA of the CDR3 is TGTGCCAGCAGCTTGCTGGAGGCCAAAAACATTCAGTACTTC. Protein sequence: CASSLLEAKNIQYF.

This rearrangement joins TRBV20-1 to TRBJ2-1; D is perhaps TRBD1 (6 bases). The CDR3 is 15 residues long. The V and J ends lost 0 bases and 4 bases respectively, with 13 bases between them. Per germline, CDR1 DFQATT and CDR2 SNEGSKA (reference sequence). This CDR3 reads CSARDLWTEYNEQFF. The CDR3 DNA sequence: TGCAGTGCTAGAGATCTGTGGACAGAGTACAATGAGCAGTTCTTC.

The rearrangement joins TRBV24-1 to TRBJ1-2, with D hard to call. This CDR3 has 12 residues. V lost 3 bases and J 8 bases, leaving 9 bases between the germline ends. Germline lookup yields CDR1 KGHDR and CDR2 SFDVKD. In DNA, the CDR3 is TGTGCCACCAGTGATCCCCCCGGCGGCTACACCTTC. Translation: CATSDPPGGYTF.

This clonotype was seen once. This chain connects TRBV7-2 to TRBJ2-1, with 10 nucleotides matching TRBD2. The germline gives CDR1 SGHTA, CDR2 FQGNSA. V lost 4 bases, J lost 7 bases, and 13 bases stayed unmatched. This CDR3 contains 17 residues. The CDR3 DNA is TGTGCCAGCAGCTCACCCACCCTAGCGGGAGTGGCGAATGAGCAGTTCTTC. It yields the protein CASSSPTLAGVANEQFF. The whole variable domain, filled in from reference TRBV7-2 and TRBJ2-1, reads GAGVSQSPSNKVTEKGKDVELRCDPISGHTALYWYRQSLGQGLEFLIYFQGNSAPDKSGLPSDRFSAERTGGSVSTLTIQRTQQEDSAVYLCASSSPTLAGVANEQFFGPGTRLTVL.

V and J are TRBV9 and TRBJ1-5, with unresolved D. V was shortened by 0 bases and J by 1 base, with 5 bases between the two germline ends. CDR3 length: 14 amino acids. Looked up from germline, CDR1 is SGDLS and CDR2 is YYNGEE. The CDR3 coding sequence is TGTGCCAGCAGCGTAGGGGAAAGCAATCAGCCCCAGCATTTT. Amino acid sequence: CASSVGESNQPQHF.

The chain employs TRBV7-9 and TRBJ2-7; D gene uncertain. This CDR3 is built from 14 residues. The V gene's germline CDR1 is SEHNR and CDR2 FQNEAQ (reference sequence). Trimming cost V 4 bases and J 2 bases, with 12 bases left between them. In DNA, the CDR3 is TGTGCCAGCAGCTCCACGACAAATCCCTACGAGCAGTACTTC. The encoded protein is CASSSTTNPYEQYF.

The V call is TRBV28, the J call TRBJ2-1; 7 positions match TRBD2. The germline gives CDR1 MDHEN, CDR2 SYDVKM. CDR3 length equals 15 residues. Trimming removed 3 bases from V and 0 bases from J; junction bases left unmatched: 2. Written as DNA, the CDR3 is TGTGCCAGCAGTTTTCTAGCGGCCTCCTACAATGAGCAGTTCTTC. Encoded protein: CASSFLAASYNEQFF.

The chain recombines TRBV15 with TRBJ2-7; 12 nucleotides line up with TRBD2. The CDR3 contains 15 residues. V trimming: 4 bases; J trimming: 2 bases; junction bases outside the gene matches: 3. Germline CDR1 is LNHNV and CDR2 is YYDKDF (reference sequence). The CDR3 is CATSTRLAGAYEQYF. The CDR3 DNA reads TGTGCCACCAGCACAAGACTAGCGGGGGCCTACGAGCAGTACTTC.

This chain's CDR3 is CSAPITGIRDEQYF. The CDR3, as DNA: TGCAGTGCACCCATTACAGGGATTCGCGACGAGCAGTACTTC. This chain uses TRBV20-1 with TRBJ2-7; possibly TRBD1 for D (6 bases). V lost 6 bases and J 5 bases, leaving 20 bases between the germline ends. CDR1 is DFQATT and CDR2 is SNEGSKA in the germline V gene (reference sequence). The CDR3 is 14 amino acids.